These 8 T cell receptor beta chains were all obtained from the same sample, sequenced in a study of vaccination effects on CD4 cells after COVID-19. Sequencing used immunoSEQ multiplex PCR; TCRdb keeps in-frame clones, though not all of them. The table has about 47,000 clones, 60% to 75% seen once. For these receptors, no antigen is known. Subsequent to 10 days of culture, CD4+ T cells were isolated. Two doses of BNT162b2 or mRNA-1273 vaccine were administered to participants. Material: CD4+ T cells from PBMCs cultured without peptide, obtained after COVID-19 vaccination. Every receptor here comes from a human donor who received a COVID-19 vaccine.

This chain links TRBV6-5 with TRBJ1-2; maybe TRBD1 (5 bases). Germline V lookup: CDR1 MNHEY, CDR2 SVGAGI. CDR3 length: 12 residues. Between the trimmed V and J ends, which lost 5 bases and 2 bases, there was a span of 6 bases. CDR3 amino acids: CASSRQNYGYTF. CDR3 in DNA: TGTGCCAGCAGTAGACAGAACTATGGCTACACCTTC.

The rearrangement joins TRBV5-4 to TRBJ2-1; D remains unclear. V lost 0 bases to trimming and J lost 5 bases, with 9 bases between them. This CDR3 is built from 14 residues. From germline, CDR1 is SGHNT and CDR2 YYREEE (reference sequence). CDR3 bases: TGTGCCAGCAGCTTGGTTCAGGCAAACAATGAGCAGTTCTTC. It is translated as CASSLVQANNEQFF.

The CDR3 spells CASSETIGTDSGNTIYF. In DNA form, the CDR3 reads TGTGCCAGCAGTGAAACGATCGGAACCGACTCTGGAAACACCATATATTTT. The chain is built from TRBV6-1 and TRBJ1-3; D not resolved. This CDR3 contains 17 residues. Per the germline V gene, CDR1 is MNHNS and CDR2 is SASEGT. The V end lost 2 bases, the J end lost 0 bases, and 14 bases lay between the germline ends.

V gene TRBV29-1 combines with J gene TRBJ2-1, with 7 bases that match TRBD1. Looked up from germline, CDR1 is SQVTM and CDR2 is ANQGSEA. The V segment lost 3 bases and the J segment 2 bases; nucleotides outside the gene matches: 4. The CDR3 runs 14 residues. CDR3 protein: CSVDGTDTYNEQFF. The CDR3 DNA reads TGCAGCGTTGATGGGACAGATACCTACAATGAGCAGTTCTTC.

J is TRBJ1-5 and V is TRBV15; possible D gene TRBD1, 5 bases. This CDR3 has 15 amino acids. CDR1 and CDR2 from the germline V gene are LNHNV and YYDKDF (reference sequence). Trimming left V 3 bases short and J 1 base short, with 10 bases between. CDR3 bases: TGTGCCACCAGCAGCAGGGCAGGAAGCAATCAGCCCCAGCATTTT. This translates into CATSSRAGSNQPQHF.

The V call is TRBV7-2, the J call TRBJ1-5; a possible D gene is TRBD1 (5 bases). V lost 1 base and J lost 5, with 9 bases in between. CDR1 is SGHTA and CDR2 is FQGNSA in the germline V gene. This CDR3 has 14 residues. Here the CDR3 DNA reads TGTGCCAGCAGCTTAGGGACACTTCATCAGCCCCAGCATTTT. Translated, it gives CASSLGTLHQPQHF.

This chain uses TRBV4-1 with TRBJ1-4, with TRBD1 identical over 7 bases. CDR1 is MGHRA, CDR2 YSYEKL, per germline. This CDR3 has 17 amino acids. The ends lost 6 bases at V and 2 bases at J; junction bases unmatched: 12. As DNA, the CDR3 is TGCGCCAGCAGGCACCCGGGACAGAAGGCGACTAATGAAAAACTGTTTTTT. Its protein product is CASRHPGQKATNEKLFF.

The chain's CDR3 is CASSHSLGRDTGELFF. In nucleotides, the CDR3 is TGTGCCAGCAGCCACTCGTTGGGGCGGGACACCGGGGAGCTGTTTTTT. This chain uses TRBV7-6 with TRBJ2-2; D may be TRBD1 or TRBD2 (5 bases each). The CDR3 has 16 amino acids. CDR1 is SGHVS, CDR2 FNYEAQ, per germline. Trimming cost V 5 bases and J 3 bases, with 16 bases left between them.